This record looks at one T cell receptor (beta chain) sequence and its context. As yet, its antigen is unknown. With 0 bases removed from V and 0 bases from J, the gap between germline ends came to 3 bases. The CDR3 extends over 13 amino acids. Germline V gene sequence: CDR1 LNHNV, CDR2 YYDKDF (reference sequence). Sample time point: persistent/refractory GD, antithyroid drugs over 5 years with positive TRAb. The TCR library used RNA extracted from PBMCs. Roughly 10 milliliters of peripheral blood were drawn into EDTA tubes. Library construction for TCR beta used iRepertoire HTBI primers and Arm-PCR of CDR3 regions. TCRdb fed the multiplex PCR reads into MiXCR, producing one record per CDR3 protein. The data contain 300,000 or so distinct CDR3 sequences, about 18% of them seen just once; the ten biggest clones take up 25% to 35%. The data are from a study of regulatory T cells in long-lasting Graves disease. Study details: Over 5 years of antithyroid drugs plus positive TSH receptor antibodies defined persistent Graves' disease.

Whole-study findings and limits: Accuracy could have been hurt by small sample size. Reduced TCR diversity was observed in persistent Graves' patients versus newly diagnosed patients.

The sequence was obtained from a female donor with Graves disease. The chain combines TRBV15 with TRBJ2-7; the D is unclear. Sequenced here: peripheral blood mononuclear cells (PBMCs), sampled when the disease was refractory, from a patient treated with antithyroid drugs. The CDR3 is CATSRDTSYEQYF. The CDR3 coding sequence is TGTGCCACCAGCAGAGACACCTCCTACGAGCAGTACTTC.